This T cell receptor beta chain was captured in a study of blood T cell repertoires in COVID-19. Trimming took 4 bases from V and 4 from J; bases not matched to a gene: 1. The CDR3 has 13 residues. Germline loops: CDR1 LGHDT, CDR2 YNNKEL (reference sequence). TCRdb's table, derived via immunoSEQ multiplex PCR, lists solely in-frame clones and lacks some. The table lists approximately 130,000 clones, around 88% of them singletons, with about 16% in the top ten. This receptor was identified in a woman aged 50 to 65 who had recovered from COVID-19. The sample comprised peripheral blood. The chain has TRBV3-1 (or the pseudogene TRBV3-2) and TRBJ2-3; 8 nucleotides match TRBD1. CDR3 nucleotide sequence: TGTGCCAGCAGCCGACAGGGGCCAGATACGCAGTATTTT. This gives the protein CASSRQGPDTQYF.